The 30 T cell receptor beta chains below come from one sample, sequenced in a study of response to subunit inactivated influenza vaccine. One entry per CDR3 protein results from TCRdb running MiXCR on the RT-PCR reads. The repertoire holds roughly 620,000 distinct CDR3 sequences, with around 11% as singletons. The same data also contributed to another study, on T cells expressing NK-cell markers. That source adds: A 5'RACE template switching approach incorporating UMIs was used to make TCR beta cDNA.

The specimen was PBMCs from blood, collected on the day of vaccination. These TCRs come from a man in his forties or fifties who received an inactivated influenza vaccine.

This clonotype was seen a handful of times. The CDR3 spells CASSGRDAGQPQHF. In nucleotides, the CDR3 is TGCGCCAGCAGCGGAAGGGATGCGGGGCAGCCCCAGCATTTT. This sequence joins TRBV4-1 and TRBJ1-5; D unclear. The V and J ends lost 5 bases and 7 bases respectively, with 15 bases between them. Germline V gene lookup returns CDR1 MGHRA and CDR2 YSYEKL. CDR3 length equals 14 residues.

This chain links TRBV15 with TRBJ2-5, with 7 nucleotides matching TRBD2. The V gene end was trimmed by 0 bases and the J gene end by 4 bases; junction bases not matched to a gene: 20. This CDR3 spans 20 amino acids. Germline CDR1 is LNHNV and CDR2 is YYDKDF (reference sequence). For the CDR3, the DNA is TGTGCCACCAGCAGAGATAACCCTACAGGTTTGGCGGGAGTCTCAGAGACCCAGTACTTC. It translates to CATSRDNPTGLAGVSETQYF.

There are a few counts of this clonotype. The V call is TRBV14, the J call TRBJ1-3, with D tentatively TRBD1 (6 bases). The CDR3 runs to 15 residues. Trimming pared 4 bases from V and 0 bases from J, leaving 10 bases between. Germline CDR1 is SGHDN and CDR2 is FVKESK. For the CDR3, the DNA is TGTGCCAGCAGCCGACAGGCATTCTCTGGAAACACCATATATTTT. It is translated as CASSRQAFSGNTIYF.

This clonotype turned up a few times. The CDR3 loop reads CASSPVMSQLGYTF. In DNA, the CDR3 is TGTGCCAGCAGCCCGGTGATGTCTCAACTTGGCTACACCTTC. This chain joins TRBV5-6 and TRBJ1-2; D remains unclear. From germline, CDR1 is SGHDT and CDR2 YYEEEE. Trimming removed 4 bases from V and 7 bases from J, with 17 bases in between. This CDR3 has 14 residues.

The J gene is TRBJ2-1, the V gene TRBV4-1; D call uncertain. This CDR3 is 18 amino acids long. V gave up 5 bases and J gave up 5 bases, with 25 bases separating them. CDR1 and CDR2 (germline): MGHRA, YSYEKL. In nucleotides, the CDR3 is TGCGCCAGCAGCGAAATCGGACGGTTGAGACAAGCACACAATGAGCAGTTCTTC. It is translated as CASSEIGRLRQAHNEQFF.

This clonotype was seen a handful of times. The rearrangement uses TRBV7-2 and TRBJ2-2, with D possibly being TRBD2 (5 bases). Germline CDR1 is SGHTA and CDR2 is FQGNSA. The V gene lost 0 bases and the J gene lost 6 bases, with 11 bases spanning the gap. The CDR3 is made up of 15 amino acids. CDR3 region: CASSLAPTRAGELFF. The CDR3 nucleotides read TGTGCCAGCAGCTTAGCGCCGACGAGGGCCGGGGAGCTGTTTTTT. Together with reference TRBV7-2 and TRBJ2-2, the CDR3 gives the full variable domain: GAGVSQSPSNKVTEKGKDVELRCDPISGHTALYWYRQSLGQGLEFLIYFQGNSAPDKSGLPSDRFSAERTGGSVSTLTIQRTQQEDSAVYLCASSLAPTRAGELFFGEGSRLTVL.

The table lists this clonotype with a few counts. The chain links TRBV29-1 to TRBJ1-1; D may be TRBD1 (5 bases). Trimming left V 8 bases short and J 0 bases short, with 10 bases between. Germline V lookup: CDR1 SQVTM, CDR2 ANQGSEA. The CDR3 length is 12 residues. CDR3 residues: CSTEGMNTEAFF. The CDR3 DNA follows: TGCAGCACCGAGGGGATGAACACTGAAGCTTTCTTT. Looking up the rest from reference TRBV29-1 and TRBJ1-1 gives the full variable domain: SAVISQKPSRDICQRGTSLTIQCQVDSQVTMMFWYRQQPGQSLTLIATANQGSEATYESGFVIDKFPISRPNLTFSTLTVSNMSPEDSSIYLCSTEGMNTEAFFGQGTRLTVV.

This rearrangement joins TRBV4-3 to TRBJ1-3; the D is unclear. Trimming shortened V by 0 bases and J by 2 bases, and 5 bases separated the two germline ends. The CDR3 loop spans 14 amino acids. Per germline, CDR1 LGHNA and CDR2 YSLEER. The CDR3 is CASSQEGTGNTIYF. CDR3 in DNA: TGCGCCAGCAGCCAAGAAGGGACTGGAAACACCATATATTTT.

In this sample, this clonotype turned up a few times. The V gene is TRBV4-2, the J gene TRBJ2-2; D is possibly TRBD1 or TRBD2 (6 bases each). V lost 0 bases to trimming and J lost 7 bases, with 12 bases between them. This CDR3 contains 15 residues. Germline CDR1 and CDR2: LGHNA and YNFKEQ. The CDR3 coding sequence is TGTGCCAGCAGCCAAGAGGTCAGGGGAGGCGGGGAGCTGTTTTTT. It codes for CASSQEVRGGGELFF.

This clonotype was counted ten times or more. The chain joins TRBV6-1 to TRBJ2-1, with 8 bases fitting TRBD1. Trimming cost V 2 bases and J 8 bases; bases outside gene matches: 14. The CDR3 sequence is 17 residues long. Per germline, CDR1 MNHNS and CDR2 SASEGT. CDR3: CASSETSGGTMDDEQFF. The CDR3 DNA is TGTGCCAGCAGTGAAACATCAGGGGGCACAATGGACGATGAGCAGTTCTTC.

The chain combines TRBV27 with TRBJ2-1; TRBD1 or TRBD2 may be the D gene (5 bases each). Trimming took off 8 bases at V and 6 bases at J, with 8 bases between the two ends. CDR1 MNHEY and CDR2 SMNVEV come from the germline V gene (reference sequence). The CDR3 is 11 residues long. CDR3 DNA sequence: TGTGCCAGCCTGGGACCCAATGAGCAGTTCTTC. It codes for CASLGPNEQFF.

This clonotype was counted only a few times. In DNA, the CDR3 is TGTGCCAGCAGCACGGAACCAACAGGGGTCTACTCCTACAATGAGCAGTTCTTC. Protein: CASSTEPTGVYSYNEQFF. The chain combines TRBV4-2 with TRBJ2-1; TRBD1 matches 7 bases. Germline CDR1 LGHNA, CDR2 YNFKEQ. V was pared by 5 bases and J by 0 bases, with 13 bases of the junction left unmatched. CDR3 length: 18 residues.

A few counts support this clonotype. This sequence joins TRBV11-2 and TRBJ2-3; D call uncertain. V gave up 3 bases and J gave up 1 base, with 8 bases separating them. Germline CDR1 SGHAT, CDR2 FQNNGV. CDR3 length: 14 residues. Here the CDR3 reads CASSLTTRTDTQYF. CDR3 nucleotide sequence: TGTGCCAGCAGCTTGACGACTCGCACAGATACGCAGTATTTT.

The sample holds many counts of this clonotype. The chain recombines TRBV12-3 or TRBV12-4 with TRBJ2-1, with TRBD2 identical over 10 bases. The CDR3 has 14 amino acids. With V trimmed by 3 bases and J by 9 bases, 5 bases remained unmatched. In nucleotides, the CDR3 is TGTGCCAGCAGTTTTGCTAGCGGGAGTAGTGAGCAGTTCTTC. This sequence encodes CASSFASGSSEQFF.

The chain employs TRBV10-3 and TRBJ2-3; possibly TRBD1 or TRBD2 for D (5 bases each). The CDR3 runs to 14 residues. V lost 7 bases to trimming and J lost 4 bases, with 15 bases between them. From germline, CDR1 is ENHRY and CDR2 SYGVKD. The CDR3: CAIKRGAGADTQYF. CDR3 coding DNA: TGTGCCATCAAGAGGGGCGCTGGGGCAGATACGCAGTATTTT.

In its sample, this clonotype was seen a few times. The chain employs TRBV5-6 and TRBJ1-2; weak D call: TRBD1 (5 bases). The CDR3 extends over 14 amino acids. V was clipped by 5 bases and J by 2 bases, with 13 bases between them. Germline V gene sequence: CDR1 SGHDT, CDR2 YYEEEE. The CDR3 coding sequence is TGTGCCAGCAGGGAAATAGAGGGGAACTATGGCTACACCTTC. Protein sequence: CASREIEGNYGYTF. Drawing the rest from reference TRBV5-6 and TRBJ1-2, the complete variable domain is DAGVTQSPTHLIKTRGQQVTLRCSPKSGHDTVSWYQQALGQGPQFIFQYYEEEERQRGNFPDRFSGHQFPNYSSELNVNALLLGDSALYLCASREIEGNYGYTFGSGTRLTVV.

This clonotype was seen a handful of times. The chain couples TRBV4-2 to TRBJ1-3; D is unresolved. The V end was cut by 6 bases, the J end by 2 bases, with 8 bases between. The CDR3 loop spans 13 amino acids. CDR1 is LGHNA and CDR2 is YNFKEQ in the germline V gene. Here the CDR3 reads CASRDSPGNTIYF. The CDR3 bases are TGTGCCAGCAGGGACTCCCCTGGAAACACCATATATTTT.

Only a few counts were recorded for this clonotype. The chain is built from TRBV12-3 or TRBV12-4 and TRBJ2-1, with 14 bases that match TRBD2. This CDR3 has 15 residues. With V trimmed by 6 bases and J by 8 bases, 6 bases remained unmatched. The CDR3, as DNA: TGTGCCAGCAGCCACGGGACTAGCGGGAGCTATGAGCAGTTCTTC. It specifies CASSHGTSGSYEQFF.

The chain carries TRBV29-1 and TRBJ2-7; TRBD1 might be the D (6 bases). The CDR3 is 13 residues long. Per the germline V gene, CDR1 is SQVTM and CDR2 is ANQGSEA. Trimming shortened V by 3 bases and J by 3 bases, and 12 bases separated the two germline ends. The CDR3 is CSVDVGGSYEQYF. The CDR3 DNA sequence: TGCAGCGTTGATGTAGGGGGAAGCTACGAGCAGTACTTC.

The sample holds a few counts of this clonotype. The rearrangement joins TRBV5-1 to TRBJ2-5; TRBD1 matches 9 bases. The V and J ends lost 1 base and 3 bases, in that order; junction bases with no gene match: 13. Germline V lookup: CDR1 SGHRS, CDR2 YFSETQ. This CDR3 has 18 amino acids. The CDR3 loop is CASSLLRQYGTGKETQYF. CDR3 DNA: TGCGCCAGCAGCTTGCTCCGACAGTACGGGACAGGGAAAGAGACCCAGTACTTC. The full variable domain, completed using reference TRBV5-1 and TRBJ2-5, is KAGVTQTPRYLIKTRGQQVTLSCSPISGHRSVSWYQQTPGQGLQFLFEYFSETQRNKGNFPGRFSGRQFSNSRSEMNVSTLELGDSALYLCASSLLRQYGTGKETQYFGPGTRLLVL.

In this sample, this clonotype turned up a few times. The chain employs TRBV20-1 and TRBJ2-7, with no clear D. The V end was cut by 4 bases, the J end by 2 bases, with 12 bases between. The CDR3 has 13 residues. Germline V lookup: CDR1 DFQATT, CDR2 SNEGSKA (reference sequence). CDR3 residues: CSATETIPYEQYF. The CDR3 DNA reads TGCAGTGCTACCGAGACGATCCCCTACGAGCAGTACTTC.

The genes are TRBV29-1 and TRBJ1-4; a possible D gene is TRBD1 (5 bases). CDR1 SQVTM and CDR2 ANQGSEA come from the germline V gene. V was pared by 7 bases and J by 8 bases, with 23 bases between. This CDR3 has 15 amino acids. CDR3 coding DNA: TGCAGCGCCCTCCGGGTCGGGGCGGGAGGAGAAAAACTGTTTTTT. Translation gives CSALRVGAGGEKLFF.

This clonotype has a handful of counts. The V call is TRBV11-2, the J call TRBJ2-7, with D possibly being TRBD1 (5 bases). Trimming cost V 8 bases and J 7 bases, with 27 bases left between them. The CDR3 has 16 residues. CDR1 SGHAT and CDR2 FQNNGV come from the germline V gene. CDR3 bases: TGTGCCAGCCACAGCTTGCGGAGCAGGGTTCATGGAGAGCAGTACTTC. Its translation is CASHSLRSRVHGEQYF.

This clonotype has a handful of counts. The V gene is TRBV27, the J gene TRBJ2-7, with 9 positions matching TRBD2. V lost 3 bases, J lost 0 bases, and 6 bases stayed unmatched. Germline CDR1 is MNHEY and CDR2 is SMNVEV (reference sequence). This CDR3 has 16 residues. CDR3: CASSFSSGTSSYEQYF. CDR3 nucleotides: TGTGCCAGCAGTTTCTCTAGCGGGACTAGCTCCTACGAGCAGTACTTC.

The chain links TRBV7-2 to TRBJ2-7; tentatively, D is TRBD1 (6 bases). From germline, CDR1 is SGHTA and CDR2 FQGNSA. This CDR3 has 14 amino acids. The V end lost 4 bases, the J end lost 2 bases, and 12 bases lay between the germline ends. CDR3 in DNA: TGTGCCAGCAGCTCCGATTGGGGGCCCTACGAGCAGTACTTC. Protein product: CASSSDWGPYEQYF.

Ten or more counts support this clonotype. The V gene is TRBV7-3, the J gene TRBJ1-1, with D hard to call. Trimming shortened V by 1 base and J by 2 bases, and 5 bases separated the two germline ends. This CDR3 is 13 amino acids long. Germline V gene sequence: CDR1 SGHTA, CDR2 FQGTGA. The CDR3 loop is CASSLKTNTEAFF. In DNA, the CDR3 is TGTGCCAGCAGCTTAAAAACCAACACTGAAGCTTTCTTT.

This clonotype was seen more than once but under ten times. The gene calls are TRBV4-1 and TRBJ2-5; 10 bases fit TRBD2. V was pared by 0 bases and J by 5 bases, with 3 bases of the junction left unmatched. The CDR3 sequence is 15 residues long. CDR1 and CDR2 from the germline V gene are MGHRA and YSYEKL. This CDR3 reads CASSQEAGGRETQYF. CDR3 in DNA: TGCGCCAGCAGCCAAGAAGCGGGGGGGCGTGAGACCCAGTACTTC.

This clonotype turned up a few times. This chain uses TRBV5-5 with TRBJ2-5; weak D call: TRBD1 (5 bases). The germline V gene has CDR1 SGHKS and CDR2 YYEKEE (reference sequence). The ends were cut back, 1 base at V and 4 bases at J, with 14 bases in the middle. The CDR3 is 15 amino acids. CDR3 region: CASSLYGALGETQYF. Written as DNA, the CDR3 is TGTGCCAGCAGCTTGTATGGGGCGTTGGGAGAGACCCAGTACTTC.

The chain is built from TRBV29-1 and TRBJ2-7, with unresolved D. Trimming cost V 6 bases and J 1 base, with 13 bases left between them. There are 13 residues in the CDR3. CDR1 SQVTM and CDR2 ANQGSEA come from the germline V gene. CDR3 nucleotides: TGCAGCGTCCTCGCCAGCCCTTCCTACGAGCAGTACTTC. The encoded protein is CSVLASPSYEQYF.

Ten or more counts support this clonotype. For the CDR3, the DNA is TGTGCCAGCAGCCAACAAAGAACGGATGGCTACACCTTC. Its protein product is CASSQQRTDGYTF. The J gene is TRBJ1-2, the V gene TRBV14; D gene uncertain. V lost 2 bases and J 6 bases, leaving 10 bases between the germline ends. The CDR3 totals 13 residues. CDR1 is SGHDN and CDR2 is FVKESK in the germline V gene.